This TCR beta chain was profiled in a study of cytomegalovirus exposure and HLA in healthy donors. The PCR contained 60 Vbeta and 13 Jbeta primers. TCRdb keeps only in-frame clones here, not all; method: immunoSEQ multiplex PCR. The table shows 52,000 or so clones, with around 78% occurring only once. Overall study findings and caveats: A cluster of highly shared sequence variants was likely a sequencing artifact.

In germline, CDR1 is MGHRA, CDR2 YSYEKL. V lost 4 bases, J lost 2 bases, and 6 bases stayed unmatched. The CDR3 has 17 amino acids. About this clone: Its antigen is not known.

The sample comprised PBMCs. V and J are TRBV4-1 and TRBJ2-1; 12 bases match TRBD2. The sequence came from a female donor in good health and CMV-seronegative. CDR3 nucleotides: TGCGCCAGCAGCCCGTCCCTAGCGGGGGGGCCCTACAATGAGCAGTTCTTC. It codes for CASSPSLAGGPYNEQFF.